The sequence of this TCR beta chain was determined in a study of blood T cells in healthy people across ages. Overall study results and limits: Strong correlation was found linking TCR beta diversity to naive T cell percentage. Measured against age, TCR beta diversity per million T cells decreased in a roughly linear manner. When one million T cells were used, diversity estimates were thought to be underestimates.

CDR1 is GTSNPN, CDR2 SVGIG, per germline (reference sequence). V lost 2 bases to trimming and J lost 0 bases, with 16 bases between them. The CDR3 consists of 17 residues. On this clonotype: The antigen is unknown.

A J-beta primer mix and a sample-barcoded 5' primer were used in a second PCR of about 6 to 12 cycles. Every cDNA was tagged by a template-switch adaptor with 12 random nucleotides. TCRdb used MiXCR to reprocess the 5' RACE reads, holding one entry per CDR3 protein. Of around 1.5 million distinct CDR3 sequences listed, 34% were seen once; the top ten hold around 11%. The receptor's source is a woman aged 25 to 45 in good health. The V gene is TRBV30, the J gene TRBJ2-2; D gene uncertain. Sequencing input: blood. The CDR3 nucleotides read TGTGCCTGGAGTAACTGGGTGGTTGGCACGAACACCGGGGAGCTGTTTTTT. Its translation: CAWSNWVVGTNTGELFF.